The sequence of this T cell receptor (beta chain) was determined in a study of regulatory T cells in long-lasting Graves disease. Study-level results: Those with persistent disease had in common more public clonotypes (around 2,500) than new patients (approximately 970).

The CDR3 loop spans 13 amino acids. Trimming removed 6 bases at V and 6 bases at J, with 11 bases between. With iRepertoire HTBI primers and Arm-PCR of CDR3 regions, TCR beta libraries were built. TCRdb called the multiplex PCR reads again in MiXCR, with one record for every CDR3 protein. The table includes 350,000 to 450,000 distinct CDR3 sequences, over 15% detected once. Regarding time point: newly diagnosed GD, antithyroid drugs for less than 3 months. From PBMCs, RNA was extracted and then used to make the TCR library. With regard to this clonotype: Its antigen is not known.

The sample also formed part of further work on T cells in Graves' hyperthyroidism and ophthalmopathy.

The specimen was peripheral blood mononuclear cells (PBMCs), collected at new diagnosis, from a patient treated with antithyroid drugs. The TCR was taken from a man aged 35 to 55 with Graves disease. This chain joins TRBV12-3 or TRBV12-4 and TRBJ2-2; the D is unclear. This chain's CDR3 is CASSSYGSGELFF. CDR3 in DNA: TGTGCCAGCAGCTCCTACGGCTCCGGGGAGCTGTTTTTT.